This TCR beta chain came from a study of response to subunit inactivated influenza vaccine. General observations from the study: The study's authors posited that every seasonal influenza vaccination enlists few new T cells.

There are a few counts of this clonotype. No antigen is known for it. CDR3 length: 14 residues. Per germline, CDR1 MGHRA and CDR2 YSYEKL. V gave up 8 bases and J gave up 4 bases, with 18 bases separating them. TCRdb ran MiXCR on the RT-PCR reads and lists one entry per CDR3 protein. The table shows 650,000 or so distinct CDR3 sequences, with 13% to 15% occurring only once. The source was PBMCs from blood, collected 14 to 15 days before vaccination. The chain couples TRBV4-1 to TRBJ2-7, with D unclear. The clonotype comes from a man aged 50 or older who received an inactivated influenza vaccine. The chain's CDR3 is CASSSNTAGYEQYF. CDR3 nucleotide sequence: TGCGCCAGCTCCTCAAACACCGCTGGGTACGAGCAGTACTTC.